The 10 T cell receptor beta chains below were found in one sample sequenced in a study of T cell responses to AZD1222 COVID-19 vaccine. Only in-frame clones appear in the TCRdb table, and some are missing; sequencing was by immunoSEQ multiplex PCR. This table holds some 120,000 clones, about nine tenths found once. The starting material was peripheral blood, obtained on day 0 of AZD1222 vaccination. These TCRs come from an adult in good health.

This rearrangement joins TRBV18 to TRBJ2-2, with unresolved D. The CDR3 sequence is 15 residues long. Trimming took off 1 base at V and 7 bases at J, with 13 bases between the two ends. From germline, CDR1 is KGHSH and CDR2 LQKENI. The CDR3 is CASSPLQGALGELFF. The CDR3 DNA reads TGTGCCAGCTCACCACTGCAAGGTGCCCTCGGGGAGCTGTTTTTT.

The chain carries TRBV28 and TRBJ1-2; D remains unclear. V lost 5 bases to trimming and J lost 4 bases, with 8 bases between them. The germline V gene has CDR1 MDHEN and CDR2 SYDVKM. This CDR3 contains 12 residues. The CDR3 nucleotides read TGTGCCAGCAGTCCCCGCCTCTATGGCTACACCTTC. Protein sequence: CASSPRLYGYTF.

This rearrangement joins TRBV15 to TRBJ1-1, with TRBD1 matching 7 bases. With 3 bases clipped from V and 5 bases from J, the junction kept 21 bases outside the gene matches. From germline, CDR1 is LNHNV and CDR2 YYDKDF (reference sequence). The CDR3 extends over 19 amino acids. The CDR3 loop reads CATSSLIQGPSGEETEAFF. DNA for the CDR3: TGTGCCACCAGCAGTTTAATACAGGGGCCCTCAGGAGAAGAGACTGAAGCTTTCTTT.

J is TRBJ2-7 and V is TRBV9, with D possibly called TRBD1 or TRBD2 (6 bases each). Germline CDR1 and CDR2: SGDLS and YYNGEE. This CDR3 region has 14 residues. V lost 3 bases, J lost 6 bases, and 16 bases lay in between. CDR3 DNA: TGTGCCAGCAGCGCCCATCCGGGGGCAGGCGAGCAGTACTTC. Protein sequence: CASSAHPGAGEQYF.

The chain uses TRBV19 and TRBJ2-7; tentatively, D is TRBD1 (6 bases). The CDR3 length is 14 residues. V was shortened by 5 bases and J by 5 bases, with 16 bases between the two germline ends. CDR1 LNHDA and CDR2 SQIVND come from the germline V gene (reference sequence). The CDR3 nucleotides read TGTGCCAGTAGTCGTATCAACAGGGTCCACGAGCAGTACTTC. This translates into CASSRINRVHEQYF.

The V call is TRBV4-2, the J call TRBJ1-3; no clear D. The CDR3 runs 16 residues. Trimming removed 5 bases from V and 0 bases from J, with 14 bases in between. Germline V gene sequence: CDR1 LGHNA, CDR2 YNFKEQ. CDR3 coding DNA: TGTGCCAGCAGCGCACCTCCAGGACTCTCTGGAAACACCATATATTTT. It encodes CASSAPPGLSGNTIYF.

CDR3 nucleotides: TGTGCCAGCGGAAATCCCGGGACAGGAGGCTACGAGCAGTACTTC. This translates into CASGNPGTGGYEQYF. J is TRBJ2-7 and V is TRBV5-8; TRBD1 aligns across 8 bases. V gave up 7 bases and J gave up 3 bases; unmatched junction bases: 12. The CDR3 has 15 amino acids. Germline CDR1 reads SGHTS; CDR2 reads YDEGEE. The entire variable domain, with the rest obtained from reference TRBV5-8 and TRBJ2-7, is as follows: EAGVTQSPTHLIKTRGQQATLRCSPISGHTSVYWYQQALGLGLQFLLWYDEGEERNRGNFPPRFSGRQFPNYSSELNVNALELEDSALYLCASGNPGTGGYEQYFGPGTRLTVT.

This chain links TRBV27 with TRBJ1-1; D unresolved. Germline V gene data show CDR1 as MNHEY and CDR2 as SMNVEV (reference sequence). The CDR3 sequence is 13 residues long. Trimming took 0 bases from V and 8 from J, leaving 10 bases between them. CDR3 coding DNA: TGTGCCAGCAGTTTATCGAACCCCAGGGAAGCTTTCTTT. Its protein is CASSLSNPREAFF.

J is TRBJ2-5 and V is TRBV7-2; 10 bases match TRBD2. This CDR3 spans 15 amino acids. J lost 5 bases, V lost 2 bases, and 5 bases had no gene match. Per the germline V gene, CDR1 is SGHTA and CDR2 is FQGNSA. The CDR3 loop is CASSLTSGDHETQYF. CDR3 nucleotides: TGTGCCAGCAGCTTAACTAGCGGGGATCACGAGACCCAGTACTTC.

The gene calls are TRBV6-6 and TRBJ2-7; perhaps D is TRBD1 or TRBD2 (6 bases each). The germline V and J ends were trimmed by 3 bases and 7 bases, with 16 bases remaining between them. Germline loops: CDR1 MNHNY, CDR2 SVGAGI (reference sequence). CDR3 length: 14 residues. The CDR3 sequence: CASSYDWGAGEQYF. The CDR3 DNA is TGTGCCAGCAGTTATGATTGGGGGGCGGGTGAGCAGTACTTC.